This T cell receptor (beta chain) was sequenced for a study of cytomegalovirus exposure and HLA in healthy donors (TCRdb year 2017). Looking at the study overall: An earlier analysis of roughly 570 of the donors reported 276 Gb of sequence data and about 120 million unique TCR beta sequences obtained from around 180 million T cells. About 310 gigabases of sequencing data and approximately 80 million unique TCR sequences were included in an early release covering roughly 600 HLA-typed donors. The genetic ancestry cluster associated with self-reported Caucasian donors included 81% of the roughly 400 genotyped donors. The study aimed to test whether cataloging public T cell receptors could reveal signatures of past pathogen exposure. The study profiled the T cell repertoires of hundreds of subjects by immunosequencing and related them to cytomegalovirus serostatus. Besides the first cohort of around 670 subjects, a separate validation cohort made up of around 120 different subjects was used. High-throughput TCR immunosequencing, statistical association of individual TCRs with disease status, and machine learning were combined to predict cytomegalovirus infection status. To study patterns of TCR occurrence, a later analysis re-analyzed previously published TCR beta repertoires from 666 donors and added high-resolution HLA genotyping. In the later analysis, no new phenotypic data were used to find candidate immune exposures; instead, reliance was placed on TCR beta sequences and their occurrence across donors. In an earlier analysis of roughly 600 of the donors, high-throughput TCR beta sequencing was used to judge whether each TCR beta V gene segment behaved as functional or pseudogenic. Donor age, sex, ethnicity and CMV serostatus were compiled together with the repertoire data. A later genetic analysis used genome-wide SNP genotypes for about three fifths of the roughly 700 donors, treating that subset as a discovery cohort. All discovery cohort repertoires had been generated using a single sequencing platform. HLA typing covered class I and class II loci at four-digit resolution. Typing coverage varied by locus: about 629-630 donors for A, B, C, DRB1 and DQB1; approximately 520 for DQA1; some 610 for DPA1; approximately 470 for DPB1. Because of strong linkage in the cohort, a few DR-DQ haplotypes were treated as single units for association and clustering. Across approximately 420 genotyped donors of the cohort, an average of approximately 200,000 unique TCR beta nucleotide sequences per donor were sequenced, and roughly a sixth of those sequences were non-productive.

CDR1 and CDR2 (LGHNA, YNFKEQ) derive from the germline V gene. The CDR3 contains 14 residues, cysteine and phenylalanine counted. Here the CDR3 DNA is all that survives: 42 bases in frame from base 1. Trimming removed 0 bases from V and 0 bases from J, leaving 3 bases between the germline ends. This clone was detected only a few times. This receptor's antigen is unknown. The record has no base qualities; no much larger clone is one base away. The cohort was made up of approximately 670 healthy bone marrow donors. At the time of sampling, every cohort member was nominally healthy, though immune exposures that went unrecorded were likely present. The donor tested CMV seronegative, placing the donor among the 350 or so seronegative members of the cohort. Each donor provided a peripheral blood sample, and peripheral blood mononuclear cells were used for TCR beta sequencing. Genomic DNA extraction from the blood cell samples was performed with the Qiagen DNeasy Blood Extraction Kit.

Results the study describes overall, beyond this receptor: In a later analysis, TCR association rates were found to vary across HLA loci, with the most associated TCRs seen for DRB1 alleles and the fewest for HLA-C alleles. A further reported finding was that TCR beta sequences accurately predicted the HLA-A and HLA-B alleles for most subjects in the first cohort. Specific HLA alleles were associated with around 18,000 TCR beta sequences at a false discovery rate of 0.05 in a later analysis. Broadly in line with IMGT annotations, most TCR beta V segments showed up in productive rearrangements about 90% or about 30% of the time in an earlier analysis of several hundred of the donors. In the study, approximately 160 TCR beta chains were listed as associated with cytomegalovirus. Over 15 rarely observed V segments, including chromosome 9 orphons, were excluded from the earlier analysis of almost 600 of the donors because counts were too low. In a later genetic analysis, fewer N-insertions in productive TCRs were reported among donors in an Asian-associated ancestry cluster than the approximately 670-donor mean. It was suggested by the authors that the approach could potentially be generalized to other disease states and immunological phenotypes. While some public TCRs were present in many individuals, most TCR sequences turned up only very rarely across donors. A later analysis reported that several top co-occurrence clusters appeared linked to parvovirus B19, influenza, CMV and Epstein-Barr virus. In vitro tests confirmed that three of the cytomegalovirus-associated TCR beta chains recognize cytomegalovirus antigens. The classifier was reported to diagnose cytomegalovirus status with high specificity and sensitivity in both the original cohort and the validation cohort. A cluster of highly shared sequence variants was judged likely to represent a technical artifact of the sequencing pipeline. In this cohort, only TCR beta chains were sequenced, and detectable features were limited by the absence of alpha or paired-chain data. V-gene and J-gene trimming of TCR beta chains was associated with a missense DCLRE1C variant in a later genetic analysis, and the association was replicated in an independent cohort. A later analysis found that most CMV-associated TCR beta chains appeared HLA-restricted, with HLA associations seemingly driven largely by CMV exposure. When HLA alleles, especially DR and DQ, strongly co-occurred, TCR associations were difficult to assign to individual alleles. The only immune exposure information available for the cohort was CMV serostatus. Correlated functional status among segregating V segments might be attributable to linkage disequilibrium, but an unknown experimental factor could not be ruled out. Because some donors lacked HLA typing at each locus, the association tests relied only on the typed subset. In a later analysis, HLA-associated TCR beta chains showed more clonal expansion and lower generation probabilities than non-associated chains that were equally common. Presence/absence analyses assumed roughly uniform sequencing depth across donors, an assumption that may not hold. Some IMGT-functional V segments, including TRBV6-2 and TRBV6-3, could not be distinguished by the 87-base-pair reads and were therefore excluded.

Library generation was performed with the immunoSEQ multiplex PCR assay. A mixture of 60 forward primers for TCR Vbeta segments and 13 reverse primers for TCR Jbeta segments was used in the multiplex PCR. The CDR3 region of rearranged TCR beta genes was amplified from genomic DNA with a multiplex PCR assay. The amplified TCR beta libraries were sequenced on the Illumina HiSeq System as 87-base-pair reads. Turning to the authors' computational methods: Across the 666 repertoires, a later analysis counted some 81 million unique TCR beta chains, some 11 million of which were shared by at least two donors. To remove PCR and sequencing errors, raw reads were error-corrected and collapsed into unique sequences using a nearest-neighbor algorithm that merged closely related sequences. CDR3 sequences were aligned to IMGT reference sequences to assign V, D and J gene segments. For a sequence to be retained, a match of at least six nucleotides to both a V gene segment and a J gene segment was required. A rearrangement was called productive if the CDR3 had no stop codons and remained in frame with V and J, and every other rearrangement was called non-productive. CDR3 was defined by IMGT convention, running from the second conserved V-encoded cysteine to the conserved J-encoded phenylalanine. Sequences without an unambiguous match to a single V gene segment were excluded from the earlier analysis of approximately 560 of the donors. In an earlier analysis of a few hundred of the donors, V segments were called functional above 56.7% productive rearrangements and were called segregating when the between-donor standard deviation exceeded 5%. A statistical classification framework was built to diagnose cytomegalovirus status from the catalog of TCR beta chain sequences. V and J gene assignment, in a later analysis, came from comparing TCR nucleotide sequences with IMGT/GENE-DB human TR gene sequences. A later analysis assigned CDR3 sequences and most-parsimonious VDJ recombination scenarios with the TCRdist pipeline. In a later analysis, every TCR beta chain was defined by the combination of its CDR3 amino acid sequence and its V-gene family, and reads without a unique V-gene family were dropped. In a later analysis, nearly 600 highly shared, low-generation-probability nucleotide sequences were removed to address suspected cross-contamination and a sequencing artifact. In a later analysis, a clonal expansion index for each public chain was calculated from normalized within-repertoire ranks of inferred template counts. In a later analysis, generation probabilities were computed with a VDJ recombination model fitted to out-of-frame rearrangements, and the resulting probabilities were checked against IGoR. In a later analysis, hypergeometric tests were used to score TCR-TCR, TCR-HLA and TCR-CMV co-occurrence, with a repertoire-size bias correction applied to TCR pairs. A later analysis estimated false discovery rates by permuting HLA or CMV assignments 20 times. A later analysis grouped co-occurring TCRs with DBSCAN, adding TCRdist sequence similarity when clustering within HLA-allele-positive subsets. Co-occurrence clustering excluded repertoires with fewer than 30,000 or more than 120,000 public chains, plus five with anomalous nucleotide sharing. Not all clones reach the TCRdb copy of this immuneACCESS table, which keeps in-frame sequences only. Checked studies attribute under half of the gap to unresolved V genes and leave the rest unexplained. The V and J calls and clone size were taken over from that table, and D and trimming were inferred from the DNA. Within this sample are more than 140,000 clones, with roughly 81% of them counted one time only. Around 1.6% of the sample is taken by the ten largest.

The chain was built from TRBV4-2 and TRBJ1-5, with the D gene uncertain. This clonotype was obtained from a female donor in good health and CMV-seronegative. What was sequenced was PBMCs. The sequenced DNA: TGTGCCAGCAGCCAAGACGGTAGCAATCAGCCCCAGCATTTT. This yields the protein CASSQDGSNQPQHF.